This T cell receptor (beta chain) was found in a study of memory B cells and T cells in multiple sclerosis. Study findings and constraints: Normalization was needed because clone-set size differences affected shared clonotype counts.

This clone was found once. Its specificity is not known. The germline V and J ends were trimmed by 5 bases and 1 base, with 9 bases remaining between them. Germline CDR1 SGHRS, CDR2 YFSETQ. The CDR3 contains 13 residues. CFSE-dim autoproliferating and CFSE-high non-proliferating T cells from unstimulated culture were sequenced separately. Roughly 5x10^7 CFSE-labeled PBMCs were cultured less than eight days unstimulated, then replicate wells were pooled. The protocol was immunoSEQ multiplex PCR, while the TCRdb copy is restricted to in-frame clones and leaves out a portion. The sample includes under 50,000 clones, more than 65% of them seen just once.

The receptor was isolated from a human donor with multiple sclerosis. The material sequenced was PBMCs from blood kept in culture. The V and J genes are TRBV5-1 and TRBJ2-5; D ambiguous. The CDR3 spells CASSSVFQETQYF. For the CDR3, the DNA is TGCGCCAGCAGTTCCGTTTTCCAAGAGACCCAGTACTTC.